A selection of T cell receptor beta chains follows, all from one sample in a study of blood T cell repertoires in COVID-19. The method was immunoSEQ multiplex PCR; TCRdb's version includes in-frame clones alone and lacks a portion of them. The table includes about 500,000 clones, roughly 89% detected once. The sample taken for sequencing was peripheral blood. The receptors derive from a woman between 45 and 65 years old with COVID-19, enrolled during active disease. CDR3s include the opening cysteine and the closing phenylalanine or tryptophan. Fields, in order: J gene, V gene, CDR3 length, clone size, CDR3 protein. Some rows mark clone size as missing; the rest say once, few, many or name a class of expanded clone.

TRBJ2-1,TRBV1,16,NA,CTSSPRQGAVYNEQFF
TRBJ1-5,TRBV5-4,15,NA,CASSSGTGGDQPQHF
TRBJ2-1,TRBV19,15,NA,CASSLPGLAYNEQFF
TRBJ1-6,TRBV7-3,15,NA,CASSEIGQENSPLHF
TRBJ2-7,TRBV4-1,15,NA,CASSQPSGNPYEQYF
TRBJ1-1,TRBV18,13,NA,CASSPRLNTEAFF
TRBJ2-2,TRBV9,16,NA,CASSVATGGYTGELFF
TRBJ1-2,TRBV12-3/TRBV12-4,13,NA,CASTDGTGNGYTF
TRBJ1-2,TRBV2,13,NA,CASSVGRVYGYTF
TRBJ1-6,TRBV11-2,16,NA,CASSSLGGSSNSPLHF
TRBJ1-2,TRBV5-1,14,NA,CASSLEWQGAGYTF
TRBJ2-4,TRBV21-1,11,NA,CASSKDPGEYF
TRBJ2-7,TRBV2,12,few,CASSESFYEQYF
TRBJ2-7,TRBV2,15,NA,CASSESKTGTYEQYF
TRBJ2-7,TRBV5-1,14,NA,CASSLLAGSNEQYF
TRBJ1-6,TRBV5-6,15,NA,CASSLSGQGGLPLHF
TRBJ2-1,TRBV15,16,NA,CATSRDTLAGGQGQFF
TRBJ2-2,TRBV30,11,NA,CAWTNTGELFF
TRBJ2-5,TRBV3-1/TRBV3-2,15,NA,CASRLLAGVQETQYF
TRBJ1-1,TRBV5-1,15,NA,CASSSGLQGRTEAFF
TRBJ2-6,TRBV5-1,18,NA,CASSGDRGPSSGANVLTF
TRBJ2-7,TRBV9,16,NA,CASSGNAGTGFNEQYF
TRBJ1-4,TRBV7-9,14,NA,CASSLVGVDEKLFF
TRBJ1-6,TRBV20-1,16,few,CSASPQGAAYNSPLHF
TRBJ2-2,TRBV4-1,15,NA,CASRPPGQNTGELFF
TRBJ2-3,TRBV10-2,14,NA,CASGASGPRDTQYF
TRBJ1-6,TRBV15,15,NA,CATSRDTAEGSPLHF
TRBJ1-1,TRBV27,15,NA,CASSLYAPGRSEAFF
TRBJ1-2,TRBV28,12,NA,CASRPTGVGYTF
TRBJ2-5,TRBV19,14,NA,CASSIVQGSETQYF
TRBJ1-3,TRBV6-5,16,NA,CASSYDAGGAENTIYF
TRBJ2-5,TRBV9,14,NA,CASSVNGAGETQYF
TRBJ1-2,TRBV13,15,NA,CASSLGYGVGHGYTF
TRBJ1-4,TRBV5-1,14,NA,CASSLGTVGRELFF
TRBJ1-4,TRBV5-1,14,once,CASSLDRTNEKLFF
TRBJ1-2,TRBV5-1,13,NA,CASSRGQGAGNTF
TRBJ2-7,TRBV12-5,15,once,CASGFGGQGSYEQYF
TRBJ1-2,TRBV12-3/TRBV12-4,12,NA,CASTRDSYGYTF
TRBJ2-1,TRBV12-3/TRBV12-4,13,NA,CASSLGGRGEQFF
TRBJ1-2,TRBV18,15,NA,CASSPLDRANYGYTF
TRBJ2-7,TRBV19,13,NA,CASSPTLLYEQYF
TRBJ2-3,TRBV4-2,16,once,CASSQDGAGGTDTQYF
TRBJ2-2,TRBV6-1,15,NA,CASSEGLVSGGELFF
TRBJ2-1,TRBV7-2,15,NA,CASSLSSGGAYEQFF
TRBJ2-1,TRBV18,14,NA,CASSPRQGGNEQFF
TRBJ2-7,TRBV2,11,NA,CASSHGYEQYF
TRBJ2-7,TRBV9,16,NA,CASSPTLTSGAREQYF
TRBJ1-6,TRBV3-1/TRBV3-2,13,NA,CASSLRYNSPLHF
TRBJ2-2,TRBV5-5,15,NA,CASSLSPGATGELFF
TRBJ2-7,TRBV5-1,14,NA,CASSFGSGAYEQYF
TRBJ2-4,TRBV6-5,14,NA,CASSLTAVRGIQYF
TRBJ1-1,TRBV28,17,NA,CASSPIIGGGGHTEAFF
TRBJ1-5,TRBV7-8,16,few,CASSLGAGLSNQPQHF